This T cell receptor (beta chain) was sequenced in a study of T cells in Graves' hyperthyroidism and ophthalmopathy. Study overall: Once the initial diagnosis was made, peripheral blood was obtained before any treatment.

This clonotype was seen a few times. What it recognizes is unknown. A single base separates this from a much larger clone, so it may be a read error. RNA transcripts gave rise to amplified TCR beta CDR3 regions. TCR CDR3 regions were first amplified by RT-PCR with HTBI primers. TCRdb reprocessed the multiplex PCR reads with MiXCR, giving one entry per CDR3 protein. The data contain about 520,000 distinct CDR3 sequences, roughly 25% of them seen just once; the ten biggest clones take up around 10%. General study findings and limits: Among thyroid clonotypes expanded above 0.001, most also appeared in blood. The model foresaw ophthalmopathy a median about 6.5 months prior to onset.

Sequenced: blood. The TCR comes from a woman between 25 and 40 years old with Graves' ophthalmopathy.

CDR3 protein: CASSLAGSSGGKTQYF. CDR3 nucleotide sequence: TGCGCCAGCAGCTTGGCCGGGTCTAGCGGGGGAAAGACCCAGTACTTC. The chain carries TRBV5-1 and TRBJ2-5; the match to TRBD2 covers 10 bases. The germline gives CDR1 SGHRS, CDR2 YFSETQ. After removal of 0 bases from V and 6 bases from J, the junction contained 8 bases not matched to a gene. This CDR3 is built from 16 residues.